One T cell receptor beta chain is described in this entry. Its antigen is unidentified. The sample originates from a study of T cells expressing NK-cell markers. For the study at large: The authors derived TCR beta repertoires from sorted CD3+CD56+NKG2C+, CD3+CD56+NKG2C- and CD3+CD56-NKG2C+ T cells. Just one sequenced donor of eight was HCMV-seronegative, while seven were seropositive. Study results and caveats: HCMV specificity of expanded NKG2C+ T cell clones remained unclear.

5'RACE template switching with UMIs produced the TCR beta cDNA. TCRdb re-analyzed the 5' RACE reads; it lists each CDR3 protein once, without DNA. Seen in this sample are approximately 150,000 distinct CDR3 sequences; the ten most common clones hold 10% to 15%. Germline V gene lookup returns CDR1 SGHKS and CDR2 YYEKEE (reference sequence). The CDR3 contains 13 residues. The sequence came from a man younger than 30 in good health. The specimen was blood T cells: a sorted CD56 or NKG2C T cell subset, CD4+ or CD8+ T cells, or bulk PBMC T cells (not recorded which). The chain recombines TRBV5-5 with TRBJ2-5; without DNA, the TCRdb call of TRBD1 cannot be checked. The CDR3 protein is CASQGAIQETQYF.